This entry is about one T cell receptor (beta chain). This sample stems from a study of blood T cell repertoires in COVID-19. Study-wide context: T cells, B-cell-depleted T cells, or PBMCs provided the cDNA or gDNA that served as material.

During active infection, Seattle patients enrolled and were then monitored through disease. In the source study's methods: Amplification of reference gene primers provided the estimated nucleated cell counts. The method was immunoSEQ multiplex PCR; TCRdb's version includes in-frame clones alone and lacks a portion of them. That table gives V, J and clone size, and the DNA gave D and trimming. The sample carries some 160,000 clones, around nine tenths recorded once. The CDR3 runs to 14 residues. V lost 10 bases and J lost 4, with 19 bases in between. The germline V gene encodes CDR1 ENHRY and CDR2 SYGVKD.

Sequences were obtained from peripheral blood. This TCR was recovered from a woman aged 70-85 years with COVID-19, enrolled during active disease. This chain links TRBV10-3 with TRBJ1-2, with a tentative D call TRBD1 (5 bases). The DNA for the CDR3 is TGTGCCAGCCTAGCGCGGGACGGAGGCTATGGCTACACCTTC. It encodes CASLARDGGYGYTF.